These 10 T cell receptor beta chains were sequenced from one sample in a study of technical replicates of blood from several donors. The method was immunoSEQ multiplex PCR; TCRdb's version includes in-frame clones alone and lacks a portion of them. The sample shows under 90,000 clones, around 96% of them seen only once. The sequencing sample was made of T cells isolated from PBMCs. The origin of the receptors is a human donor in good health.

CDR3 nucleotide sequence: TGTGCCAGCAGCTTCTTCGGGGAGCCCGAAGCTTTCTTT. Amino acid sequence: CASSFFGEPEAFF. This sequence joins TRBV5-4 and TRBJ1-1; no reliable D call. Trimming stripped 2 bases from V and 8 bases from J, with 13 bases between. This CDR3 comprises 13 residues. Germline lookup yields CDR1 SGHNT and CDR2 YYREEE (reference sequence).

J is TRBJ2-7 and V is TRBV9; 12 bases align to TRBD2. The CDR3 is 15 amino acids. CDR1 and CDR2 (germline): SGDLS, YYNGEE. V shed 4 bases and J 6 bases; nucleotides not matched to a gene: 8. CDR3 amino acids: CASSPRTSGIGEQYF. In DNA, the CDR3 is TGTGCCAGCAGCCCACGGACTAGCGGGATAGGCGAGCAGTACTTC.

The chain couples TRBV5-1 to TRBJ2-1; TRBD2 agrees at 8 bases. Germline V gene lookup returns CDR1 SGHRS and CDR2 YFSETQ. J gave up 9 bases and V 4 bases, and 12 bases lay outside the gene matches. The CDR3 has 15 residues. The CDR3 loop reads CASSPIAGKDGEQFF. Here the CDR3 DNA reads TGCGCCAGCAGCCCGATAGCGGGAAAGGATGGTGAGCAGTTCTTC.

The rearrangement links TRBV29-1 to TRBJ2-1; 9 nucleotides align to TRBD1. V gave up 5 bases and J gave up 4 bases; unmatched junction bases: 9. Germline V lookup: CDR1 SQVTM, CDR2 ANQGSEA. There are 15 residues in the CDR3. CDR3 amino acids: CSVPTGTGLYNEQFF. For the CDR3, the DNA is TGCAGCGTTCCAACCGGGACAGGGCTTTACAATGAGCAGTTCTTC.

The chain combines TRBV27 with TRBJ2-5; 10 bases match TRBD1. The CDR3 has 15 amino acids. Germline CDR1 MNHEY, CDR2 SMNVEV (reference sequence). J was trimmed by 4 bases and V by 3 bases; bases with no gene match: 5. The CDR3 sequence is CASSFGTGALETQYF. The CDR3 DNA reads TGTGCCAGCAGTTTTGGGACAGGGGCACTAGAGACCCAGTACTTC.

The chain recombines TRBV5-5 with TRBJ1-2; 7 bases are shared with TRBD1. Germline V gene data show CDR1 as SGHKS and CDR2 as YYEKEE (reference sequence). J lost 0 bases, V lost 4 bases, and 9 bases had no gene match. The CDR3 runs 16 residues. The CDR3 protein is CASSRDRAGANYGYTF. In DNA, the CDR3 is TGTGCCAGCAGCCGAGACAGGGCAGGCGCTAACTATGGCTACACCTTC.

The chain is built from TRBV29-1 and TRBJ2-1; the match to TRBD2 covers 7 bases. This CDR3 is 15 amino acids long. Trimming took 2 bases from V and 5 from J; bases not matched to a gene: 9. Germline V gives CDR1 SQVTM, CDR2 ANQGSEA. CDR3 sequence reads: CSVEWRSGPDNEQFF. CDR3 sequence (DNA): TGCAGCGTTGAATGGCGTAGCGGGCCAGACAATGAGCAGTTCTTC.

This sequence joins TRBV6-6 and TRBJ2-7; 9 bases are shared with TRBD2. Per the germline V gene, CDR1 is MNHNY and CDR2 is SVGAGI (reference sequence). V shed 7 bases, J shed 3 bases, and the junction held 10 bases outside the gene matches. The CDR3 is 15 amino acids. The CDR3 sequence is CASTYGAGGLYEQYF. CDR3 nucleotide sequence: TGTGCCAGCACCTACGGTGCGGGGGGGCTCTACGAGCAGTACTTC.

J is TRBJ1-5 and V is TRBV2; possible D gene TRBD1, 5 bases. Deletions cut 3 bases from V and 7 bases from J, with 10 bases between. The CDR3 length is 13 residues. The germline gives CDR1 SNHLY, CDR2 FYNNEI. CDR3 region: CASSEWGVQPQHF. DNA for the CDR3: TGTGCCAGCAGTGAGTGGGGGGTCCAGCCCCAGCATTTT.

The chain carries TRBV7-2 and TRBJ2-7; no reliable D call. The CDR3 totals 17 residues. The germline V gene encodes CDR1 SGHTA and CDR2 FQGNSA. The V end was cut by 1 base, the J end by 1 base, with 17 bases between. The DNA of the CDR3 is TGTGCCAGCAGCTTAGGTCTTCACAGTCTAATTTCCTACGAGCAGTACTTC. Amino acid sequence: CASSLGLHSLISYEQYF.